One sample yielded the 32 T cell receptor beta chains listed below, sequenced in a study of cytomegalovirus exposure and HLA in healthy donors. The PCR ran on 60 Vbeta and 13 Jbeta primers. The table came from immunoSEQ multiplex PCR; TCRdb's copy has only in-frame clones and leaves some out. The data contain some 140,000 clones, 65% to 85% of them singletons. The sequencing sample was made of PBMCs. The source is a man aged 18-30 years in good health and CMV-seronegative.

This clone was recorded only once. V gene TRBV25-1 combines with J gene TRBJ2-5; TRBD2 matches at 8 bases. CDR1 is MGHDK, CDR2 SYGVNS, per germline. V shed 3 bases, J shed 5 bases, and the junction held 11 bases outside the gene matches. There are 16 residues in the CDR3. The DNA of the CDR3 is TGTGCCAGCAGTGATGCGGGGGGCCCCTCGGAGGAGACCCAGTACTTC. It specifies CASSDAGGPSEETQYF. The variable domain in full, with the rest retrieved from reference TRBV25-1 and TRBJ2-5, is EADIYQTPRYLVIGTGKKITLECSQTMGHDKMYWYQQDPGMELHLIHYSYGVNSTEKGDLSSESTVSRIRTEHFPLTLESARPSHTSQYLCASSDAGGPSEETQYFGPGTRLLVL.

The rearrangement uses TRBV21-1 and TRBJ1-5; TRBD1, the table's D call, lacks a check against the DNA. TRBV21-1 is a listed pseudogene. There are 19 residues in the CDR3. The CDR3 here is CASSNSRSTGELGNQPQHF. The CDR3 coding sequence is TGTGCCAGCAGCAACTCGCGATCTACAGGGGAGCTTGGCAATCAGCCCCAGCATTTT.

This rearrangement joins TRBV7-2 to TRBJ2-1; 8 nucleotides agree with TRBD2. V dropped 5 bases and J dropped 8; count of bases not matched to a gene: 8. CDR1 and CDR2 (germline): SGHTA, FQGNSA. There are 14 residues in the CDR3. The CDR3 nucleotides read TGTGCCAGCAGCCTACCGGCGGGGGGACATGAGCAGTTCTTC. Translated, it gives CASSLPAGGHEQFF.

The chain couples TRBV29-1 to TRBJ1-4; D is uncertain. CDR1 is SQVTM and CDR2 is ANQGSEA in the germline V gene. Between the trimmed V and J ends, which lost 6 bases and 3 bases, there was a span of 8 bases. This CDR3 has 12 amino acids. The CDR3 DNA sequence: TGCAGCGTGATATTAGCTAATGAAAAACTGTTTTTT. Encoded protein: CSVILANEKLFF.

This chain links TRBV18 with TRBJ1-2; 7 bases are shared with TRBD1. Unmatched junction bases numbered 9, after V lost 3 bases and J lost 8 bases. Per germline, CDR1 KGHSH and CDR2 LQKENI. The CDR3 spans 14 residues. The CDR3 loop reads CASSPAEGARGYTF. The CDR3 bases are TGTGCCAGCTCACCTGCAGAGGGGGCCAGGGGCTACACCTTC.

The gene calls are TRBV7-2 and TRBJ2-7, with 7 bases lining up with TRBD1. Germline V gene sequence: CDR1 SGHTA, CDR2 FQGNSA. The CDR3 has 14 residues. Trimming removed 5 bases from V and 3 bases from J; junction bases left unmatched: 7. This CDR3 reads CASSQPGQLYEQYF. CDR3 nucleotide sequence: TGTGCCAGCAGCCAACCGGGACAGCTCTACGAGCAGTACTTC. Full variable domain (remainder filled in from reference TRBV7-2 and TRBJ2-7): GAGVSQSPSNKVTEKGKDVELRCDPISGHTALYWYRQSLGQGLEFLIYFQGNSAPDKSGLPSDRFSAERTGGSVSTLTIQRTQQEDSAVYLCASSQPGQLYEQYFGPGTRLTVT.

This clone was counted a few times. The chain joins TRBV5-1 to TRBJ2-1; TRBD1 matches 10 bases. CDR3 size: 15 residues. After removal of 3 bases from V and 7 bases from J, the junction contained 7 bases not matched to a gene. CDR1 SGHRS and CDR2 YFSETQ come from the germline V gene. CDR3 residues: CASSSIPDRGNEQFF. DNA of the CDR3: TGCGCCAGCAGCTCAATACCGGACAGGGGGAATGAGCAGTTCTTC.

The rearrangement links TRBV4-1 to TRBJ2-1, with 7 bases identical to TRBD1. This CDR3 is 14 amino acids long. From germline, CDR1 is MGHRA and CDR2 YSYEKL. Unmatched junction bases numbered 5, after V lost 5 bases and J lost 4 bases. The CDR3 reads CASSMPGQYNEQFF. CDR3 in DNA: TGCGCCAGCAGCATGCCGGGACAGTACAATGAGCAGTTCTTC.

This chain links TRBV7-9 with TRBJ1-3; D may be TRBD1 (5 bases). Between the trimmed V and J ends, which lost 5 bases and 4 bases, there was a span of 18 bases. CDR1 SEHNR and CDR2 FQNEAQ come from the germline V gene (reference sequence). CDR3 length: 16 residues. The CDR3, as DNA: TGTGCCAGCAGCGGGGGGATACTCGGTCCCGGAAACACCATATATTTT. It specifies CASSGGILGPGNTIYF.

This chain uses TRBV7-2 with TRBJ1-2; possibly TRBD1 for D (5 bases). V lost 5 bases and J lost 3, with 10 bases in between. The CDR3 covers 13 residues. Germline V CDR1 and CDR2: SGHTA, FQGNSA. CDR3 sequence: CASSRGGDYGYTF. The CDR3 nucleotides are TGTGCCAGCAGCCGGGGAGGGGACTATGGCTACACCTTC.

The V call is TRBV7-2, the J call TRBJ1-4; 7 nucleotides agree with TRBD1. CDR1 and CDR2 (germline): SGHTA, FQGNSA. With V trimmed by 4 bases and J by 2 bases, 1 base remained unmatched. The CDR3 extends over 14 amino acids. DNA of the CDR3: TGTGCCAGCAGCTCGACAGGGACTAATGAAAAACTGTTTTTT. This codes for CASSSTGTNEKLFF.

This clone appeared once. This chain connects TRBV7-2 to TRBJ1-5; D may be TRBD1 (6 bases). This CDR3 region has 14 residues. Trimming pared 5 bases from V and 0 bases from J, leaving 8 bases between. CDR1 is SGHTA and CDR2 is FQGNSA in the germline V gene. The CDR3 spells CASSGGYSNQPQHF. CDR3 DNA sequence: TGTGCCAGCAGCGGGGGCTATAGCAATCAGCCCCAGCATTTT.

The V and J genes are TRBV12-5 and TRBJ2-5; TRBD2 might be the D (7 bases). Germline V gene data show CDR1 as LGHNT and CDR2 as FRNRAP. The length of the CDR3 is 13 residues. V dropped 5 bases and J dropped 5 bases, with 12 bases sitting between them. CDR3 region: CASGRGAWETQYF. DNA for the CDR3: TGTGCTAGTGGTCGGGGGGCTTGGGAGACCCAGTACTTC.

The rearrangement joins TRBV5-1 to TRBJ1-5; 10 nucleotides agree with TRBD1. The CDR3 is made up of 17 amino acids. CDR1 and CDR2 from the germline V gene are SGHRS and YFSETQ. The V and J ends lost 4 bases and 2 bases, in that order; junction bases with no gene match: 9. The CDR3 DNA reads TGCGCCAGCAGCATCGGGACAGGGGAAGAAGGCAATCAGCCCCAGCATTTT. It codes for CASSIGTGEEGNQPQHF. Full variable domain (rest looked up from reference TRBV5-1 and TRBJ1-5): KAGVTQTPRYLIKTRGQQVTLSCSPISGHRSVSWYQQTPGQGLQFLFEYFSETQRNKGNFPGRFSGRQFSNSRSEMNVSTLELGDSALYLCASSIGTGEEGNQPQHFGDGTRLSIL.

This clone was observed a single time. This chain links TRBV6-4 with TRBJ2-3, with 12 nucleotides matching TRBD2. Unmatched junction bases numbered 5, after V lost 4 bases and J lost 3 bases. From germline, CDR1 is MRHNA and CDR2 SNTAGT. The CDR3 has 16 residues. This CDR3 reads CASSASGGAPTDTQYF. The CDR3 DNA reads as TGTGCCAGCAGTGCTAGCGGGGGGGCTCCAACAGATACGCAGTATTTT.

The chain has TRBV6-6 and TRBJ1-2; D is unresolved. The germline CDR1 and CDR2 sequences are MNHNY and SVGAGI (reference sequence). This CDR3 has 15 amino acids. The V gene lost 1 base and the J gene lost 0 bases, with 9 bases spanning the gap. The CDR3 loop is CASSYLETSNYGYTF. The CDR3 nucleotides are TGTGCCAGCAGTTACTTAGAAACTTCTAACTATGGCTACACCTTC.

This chain connects TRBV4-1 to TRBJ2-7; tentatively, D is TRBD1 (6 bases). Looked up from germline, CDR1 is MGHRA and CDR2 is YSYEKL. Deletions cut 0 bases from V and 3 bases from J, with 21 bases between. The CDR3 loop spans 18 amino acids. The CDR3 region has the DNA TGCGCCAGCAGCCAAGAAAGGAGTAACTGGGACACAAGCTACGAGCAGTACTTC. Amino acids: CASSQERSNWDTSYEQYF.

This rearrangement joins TRBV5-1 to TRBJ2-1; tentative D call: TRBD1 (6 bases). V lost 4 bases and J lost 4, with 12 bases in between. Germline V CDR1 and CDR2: SGHRS, YFSETQ. The CDR3 consists of 14 residues. CDR3 bases: TGCGCCAGCAGCGAGGACAGCGTATACAATGAGCAGTTCTTC. Amino acid sequence: CASSEDSVYNEQFF.

The chain has TRBV18 and TRBJ1-2; TRBD1 matches 7 bases. The CDR3 length is 14 residues. V trimming: 2 bases; J trimming: 4 bases; junction bases outside the gene matches: 4. Germline V gene lookup returns CDR1 KGHSH and CDR2 LQKENI. The CDR3 bases are TGTGCCAGCTCACCAGGGACAGATACCTATGGCTACACCTTC. This translates into CASSPGTDTYGYTF. Full variable domain (remainder filled in from reference TRBV18 and TRBJ1-2): NAGVMQNPRHLVRRRGQEARLRCSPMKGHSHVYWYRQLPEEGLKFMVYLQKENIIDESGMPKERFSAEFPKEGPSILRIQQVVRGDSAAYFCASSPGTDTYGYTFGSGTRLTVV.

CDR3 in DNA: TGTGCCAGCAGCTTAGGTTACGGACAGGCGAACTATGGCTACACCTTC. This codes for CASSLGYGQANYGYTF. The rearrangement joins TRBV11-1 to TRBJ1-2; 7 bases match TRBD1. After removal of 1 base from V and 2 bases from J, the junction contained 7 bases not matched to a gene. The germline gives CDR1 SGHAT, CDR2 FQDESV (reference sequence). The CDR3 is 16 residues long.

This clone appeared once. The chain carries TRBV4-3 and TRBJ1-1; D is undetermined. Per germline, CDR1 LGHNA and CDR2 YSLEER. This CDR3 contains 14 residues. The germline V and J ends were trimmed by 1 base and 6 bases, with 12 bases remaining between them. CDR3 loop: CASSQVALQAEAFF. Written as DNA, the CDR3 is TGCGCCAGCAGCCAAGTGGCCCTCCAGGCTGAAGCTTTCTTT.

The chain carries TRBV2 and TRBJ1-6; 7 bases align to TRBD1. The CDR3 runs 16 residues. Germline V lookup: CDR1 SNHLY, CDR2 FYNNEI. V was pared by 6 bases and J by 6 bases, with 11 bases of the junction left unmatched. CDR3 sequence (DNA): TGTGCCAGCAGCTTCACAGGGGTCGGTGGTAATTCACCCCTCCACTTT. Translating gives CASSFTGVGGNSPLHF.

The chain combines TRBV7-8 with TRBJ1-2, with 8 bases aligning to TRBD1. CDR1 is SGHVS, CDR2 FQNEAQ, per germline. CDR3 length: 14 amino acids. V shed 5 bases, J shed 5 bases, and the junction held 7 bases outside the gene matches. The CDR3 region is CASSLGQGWYGYTF. The CDR3 nucleotides are TGTGCCAGCAGCCTAGGACAGGGTTGGTATGGCTACACCTTC. Combining the CDR3 with reference TRBV7-8 and TRBJ1-2 gives the whole variable domain GAGVSQSPRYKVAKRGQDVALRCDPISGHVSLFWYQQALGQGPEFLTYFQNEAQLDKSGLPSDRFFAERPEGSVSTLKIQRTQQEDSAVYLCASSLGQGWYGYTFGSGTRLTVV.

This rearrangement joins TRBV6-6 to TRBJ2-5, with a weak D call TRBD2 (5 bases). Germline lookup yields CDR1 MNHNY and CDR2 SVGAGI (reference sequence). The CDR3 covers 13 residues. Trimming left V 0 bases short and J 11 bases short, with 13 bases between. In DNA form, the CDR3 reads TGTGCCAGCAGTTACTCCACTTATGGGGAGCAGTACTTC. Residues: CASSYSTYGEQYF.

The chain employs TRBV27 and TRBJ1-2, with D tentatively TRBD1 (6 bases). Germline CDR1 MNHEY, CDR2 SMNVEV (reference sequence). The CDR3 is 13 amino acids. The germline V and J ends were trimmed by 5 bases and 5 bases, with 12 bases remaining between them. The CDR3 region is CASSPTGRYGYTF. The CDR3 bases are TGTGCCAGCAGTCCGACAGGACGGTATGGCTACACCTTC.

V and J are TRBV7-9 and TRBJ2-1, with a weak D call TRBD2 (5 bases). The CDR3 runs 12 residues. The V and J ends lost 3 bases and 10 bases respectively, with 10 bases between them. Germline lookup yields CDR1 SEHNR and CDR2 FQNEAQ (reference sequence). CDR3 DNA sequence: TGTGCCAGCAGCTTTTTCGGGGAGGAGCAGTTCTTC. It yields the protein CASSFFGEEQFF.

The V call is TRBV13, the J call TRBJ2-1, with D maybe TRBD1 (6 bases). The V gene's germline CDR1 is PRHDT and CDR2 FYEKMQ (reference sequence). Between the trimmed V and J ends, which lost 11 bases and 9 bases, there was a span of 14 bases. This CDR3 comprises 11 residues. CDR3 in DNA: TGTGCCTCTGCCCTAGGGGGTGAGCAGTTCTTC. Translation gives CASALGGEQFF.

The V and J genes are TRBV7-9 and TRBJ2-7, with D possibly TRBD1 on 5 matching bases. V dropped 4 bases and J dropped 0 bases, with 7 bases sitting between them. Germline loops: CDR1 SEHNR, CDR2 FQNEAQ (reference sequence). The CDR3 has 13 residues. The CDR3 here is CASSSQVSYEQYF. The CDR3 DNA follows: TGTGCCAGCAGCTCACAGGTCTCCTACGAGCAGTACTTC.

The chain carries TRBV7-2 and TRBJ2-7, with 8 bases identical to TRBD1. Germline trimming cut 3 bases from V and 2 bases from J; bases unmatched to any gene: 3. The CDR3 length is 14 residues. Germline CDR1 is SGHTA and CDR2 is FQGNSA. In DNA form, the CDR3 reads TGTGCCAGCAGCTTCGAACAGGGGGCCTACGAGCAGTACTTC. As protein: CASSFEQGAYEQYF.

This chain uses TRBV5-1 with TRBJ1-5; 9 bases line up with TRBD1. The V gene end was trimmed by 4 bases and the J gene end by 6 bases; junction bases not matched to a gene: 5. The CDR3 is 14 residues long. Germline V gene sequence: CDR1 SGHRS, CDR2 YFSETQ. CDR3 nucleotides: TGCGCCAGCAGCGTGACAGGGGGGGTTCAGCCCCAGCATTTT. Translating it yields CASSVTGGVQPQHF.

This clone was seen only a few times. The rearrangement links TRBV2 to TRBJ1-2; perhaps TRBD1 as D (5 bases). The V and J ends lost 3 bases and 4 bases respectively, with 15 bases between them. The CDR3 consists of 15 residues. Germline values: CDR1 SNHLY, CDR2 FYNNEI. DNA of the CDR3: TGTGCCAGCAGTGAGGGAGGCAGGGCGGTCTATGGCTACACCTTC. Translation: CASSEGGRAVYGYTF.

The CDR3 loop is CASSSWDSYEQYF. CDR3 DNA sequence: TGTGCCAGCAGTTCCTGGGACAGCTACGAGCAGTACTTC. The rearrangement joins TRBV6-5 to TRBJ2-7; 7 positions match TRBD1. Per germline, CDR1 MNHEY and CDR2 SVGAGI. Trimming cost V 4 bases and J 3 bases; bases outside gene matches: 3. The CDR3 contains 13 residues.